This is a list of T cell receptor beta chains from one sample in a study of Graves' ophthalmopathy and Graves' hyperthyroidism. TCRdb called the multiplex PCR reads again in MiXCR, with one record for every CDR3 protein. This table has about 640,000 distinct CDR3 sequences, just over 40% appearing once. Sample: peripheral blood. These receptors were taken from an adult man with Graves' ophthalmopathy. Both conserved end residues are part of each CDR3. The order of the fields is V gene, CDR3 protein.

>TRBV5-1
CASSPVGATGELFF
>TRBV15
CATSRSPGTGTGELFF
>TRBV2
CASNRPSRGEQYF
>TRBV5-1
CASSYTGGGTEAFF
>TRBV10-3
CASRSGTGITEAFF
>TRBV7-9
CASSPRGRQVYTF
>TRBV29-1
CSVAPPKSQHF
>TRBV19
CASKMSLADTGELFF
>TRBV2
CASRGEGSAEAFF
>TRBV7-9
CASSRLGGPTYEQYF
>TRBV10-3
CATVGQGYGYTF
>TRBV6-5
CASIGLAGEQYF
>TRBV15
CATSHDRVSNQPQHF
>TRBV5-1
CASSLEFGAQETQYF
>TRBV29-1
CSVEVMGDEKLFF
>TRBV10-3
CATAGQGIQGPQHF
>TRBV7-9
CASSFGPGEQYF
>TRBV29-1
CSATGTAFREKLFF
>TRBV7-9
CASSLDGGTHTGELFF
>TRBV9
CASSASGRDRGNEKLFF
>TRBV24-1
CATSRGQGGGQPQHF
>TRBV6-2/TRBV6-3
CASSLDSENQPQHF
>TRBV3-1
CASSQAFSEAFF
>TRBV11-1
CASSFRQGANQPQHF
>TRBV29-1
CSLEGARQETQYF
>TRBV7-2
CASSQPGQGGEQYF
>TRBV12-5
CASGSTRLEAFF
>TRBV4-3
CASSQGENYPGLAVSHEQYF
>TRBV3-1
CASSQKRNRAAYEQYF
>TRBV7-3
CASSLTRQETQYF
>TRBV19
CASSSGGYRGETQYF
>TRBV7-2
CASRGQGENFNYGYTF
>TRBV10-3
CASSSRARPEETQYF
>TRBV7-8
CASSSRDSGVIEQYF
>TRBV10-2
CASSEQGPTEAF
>TRBV14
CASSQDLGDNEQYF
>TRBV9
CASSLNGEGNFETQYF
>TRBV6-4
CASQQYAGDYGYTF
>TRBV19
CASRSWTGGGYSNQPQHF
>TRBV29-1
CSVGTGDLTDTQYF
>TRBV5-6
CASSSAVEGYTF